One sample yielded the 19 T cell receptor beta chains listed below, sequenced in a study of shared clonotypes between healthy human individuals (dated by TCRdb to the early 2020s). Libraries were built with the immunoSEQ multiplex PCR assay. This immuneACCESS table, as held by TCRdb, lists in-frame sequences with V and J called but not all clones. Of the missing ones, under half trace to an unresolved V gene in checked studies; the others have no known cause. Within this sample are 650,000 to 750,000 clones, with about two thirds of them counted one time only. Together, the top ten hold about 2% of the sample. Sequencing was performed on memory CD4+ T cells sorted from blood. This specimen's cell subset or site label, interpreted: CD45RA-negative fraction. The receptors shown here come from a woman aged 25 to 45 in good health.

The chain recombines TRBV7-2 with TRBJ2-7; D is possibly TRBD2 (7 bases). Trimming took off 1 base at V and 0 bases at J, with 19 bases between the two ends. Germline V gene data show CDR1 as SGHTA and CDR2 as FQGNSA. The CDR3 has 18 residues. The DNA for the CDR3 is TGTGCCAGCAGCTTAGACCGGTTCGGGGGGCAAAGCTCCTACGAGCAGTACTTC. Translating gives CASSLDRFGGQSSYEQYF.

Concerning this clone: This specimen includes other DNA sequences encoding the same CDR3. V is TRBV28 and J is TRBJ2-7; tentative D call: TRBD2 (6 bases). Germline-derived CDR1 and CDR2 are MDHEN and SYDVKM. The CDR3 is made up of 14 amino acids. The V end was cut by 1 base, the J end by 4 bases, with 11 bases between. The CDR3 here is CASSLFGRTYEQYF. The CDR3 DNA sequence: TGTGCCAGCAGTTTATTTGGGAGGACGTACGAGCAGTACTTC.

This clone has just a few counts. The chain joins TRBV10-1 to TRBJ2-7; D might be TRBD2 (5 bases). Germline values: CDR1 WNHNN, CDR2 SYGVQD (reference sequence). V lost 7 bases and J lost 3, with 19 bases in between. CDR3 length: 15 amino acids. The CDR3 DNA reads TGCGCCAGCACTGTACAGAGATCCCGGGGCTACGAGCAGTACTTC. Translation gives CASTVQRSRGYEQYF.

The genes are TRBV28 and TRBJ1-1; 7 bases match TRBD1. The CDR3 extends over 13 amino acids. V gave up 5 bases and J gave up 4 bases; unmatched junction bases: 4. Germline CDR1 is MDHEN and CDR2 is SYDVKM. The CDR3 loop is CASSRTGATEAFF. CDR3 bases: TGTGCCAGCAGTCGAACAGGGGCCACTGAAGCTTTCTTT.

This sequence joins TRBV11-2 and TRBJ1-4, with D possibly matching TRBD1 (5 bases). This CDR3 is built from 17 residues. V lost 5 bases and J lost 2, with 18 bases in between. CDR1 and CDR2 from the germline V gene are SGHAT and FQNNGV. CDR3 coding DNA: TGTGCCAGCAGCCCTCTCAGGACATCAGGGACTAATGAAAAACTGTTTTTT. This gives the protein CASSPLRTSGTNEKLFF.

As for this clone: Sequence at one end of the junction differs from germline and may be a read error. The V gene is TRBV5-6, the J gene TRBJ2-1; weak D call: TRBD1 (6 bases). The CDR3 extends over 14 amino acids. Germline values: CDR1 SGHDT, CDR2 YYEEEE. The chain's CDR3 is CASNLEIGGNEQFF. The CDR3, as DNA: TGTGCCAGCAACTTGGAGATAGGGGGCAATGAGCAGTTCTTC.

The chain carries TRBV29-1 and TRBJ1-1; 9 bases match TRBD1. Germline CDR1 and CDR2: SQVTM and ANQGSEA. The trim removed 6 bases at V and 5 bases at J, leaving 7 bases unmatched. This CDR3 contains 13 residues. Written as DNA, the CDR3 is TGCAGCGTACCGGACAGGGGCGGTACTGAAGCTTTCTTT. Translation gives CSVPDRGGTEAFF.

This rearrangement joins TRBV28 to TRBJ1-3, with D perhaps matching TRBD1 (5 bases). V lost 10 bases, J lost 2 bases, and 12 bases lay in between. The CDR3 covers 13 residues. Germline CDR1 is MDHEN and CDR2 is SYDVKM. The CDR3 DNA is TGTGCCACCGGAGGGGTCCCTGGAAACACCATATATTTT. This translates into CATGGVPGNTIYF.

This clone was observed once. The J gene is TRBJ2-7, the V gene TRBV27, with D possibly TRBD1 on 6 matching bases. CDR1 MNHEY and CDR2 SMNVEV come from the germline V gene (reference sequence). Trimming stripped 8 bases from V and 1 base from J, with 15 bases between. CDR3 length: 14 amino acids. The DNA for the CDR3 is TGTGCCAGCGGGAGAGGGACATTTTCCTACGAGCAGTACTTC. This encodes CASGRGTFSYEQYF.

The chain combines TRBV5-4 with TRBJ2-6, with TRBD2 as a possible D gene (5 bases). The CDR3 spans 16 residues. V was clipped by 1 base and J by 0 bases, with 8 bases between them. Germline-derived CDR1 and CDR2 are SGHNT and YYREEE (reference sequence). The CDR3 DNA follows: TGTGCCAGCAGCTTGTTGAGGGACTCTGGGGCCAACGTCCTGACTTTC. This codes for CASSLLRDSGANVLTF.

The chain links TRBV11-3 to TRBJ2-2; D is ambiguous. V shed 2 bases and J shed 5 bases, with 12 bases lying between them. Per the germline V gene, CDR1 is SGHNT and CDR2 is YENEEA. The CDR3 runs to 15 residues. CDR3 residues: CASSLSGGQTGELFF. DNA of the CDR3: TGTGCCAGCAGCTTATCCGGTGGCCAGACCGGGGAGCTGTTTTTT.

The rearrangement uses TRBV28 and TRBJ1-1; D not certain. The germline V gene has CDR1 MDHEN and CDR2 SYDVKM. V was pared by 6 bases and J by 7 bases, with 24 bases between. CDR3 size: 16 residues. This chain's CDR3 is CASRPTLTYFFSEAFF. The CDR3 nucleotides are TGTGCCAGCAGACCCACCTTGACGTACTTCTTCAGTGAAGCTTTCTTT.

The CDR3 sequence: CSAQTGPGNTIYF. The CDR3 DNA reads as TGCAGCGCCCAAACAGGGCCGGGAAACACCATATATTTT. The rearrangement joins TRBV29-1 to TRBJ1-3, with D possibly TRBD1 on 6 matching bases. V lost 7 bases and J 4 bases, leaving 14 bases between the germline ends. Per germline, CDR1 SQVTM and CDR2 ANQGSEA. The CDR3 covers 13 residues.

In this sample, this clone turned up many times. The chain employs TRBV6-4 and TRBJ2-3, with 7 bases that match TRBD2. Germline CDR1 is MRHNA and CDR2 is SNTAGT. Trimming removed 4 bases from V and 4 bases from J; junction bases left unmatched: 5. The CDR3 extends over 14 amino acids. CDR3 DNA: TGTGCCAGCAGTGCAAGCGGGACTCCAGATACGCAGTATTTT. As protein: CASSASGTPDTQYF.

J is TRBJ1-2 and V is TRBV19; D is unclear. V was pared by 7 bases and J by 6 bases, with 15 bases between. Germline CDR1 and CDR2: LNHDA and SQIVND (reference sequence). This CDR3 contains 13 residues. The CDR3 nucleotides read TGTGCCAGTAAGGTCGAGGGATTGGATGGCTACACCTTC. This sequence encodes CASKVEGLDGYTF. Drawing the rest from reference TRBV19 and TRBJ1-2, the complete variable domain is DGGITQSPKYLFRKEGQNVTLSCEQNLNHDAMYWYRQDPGQGLRLIYYSQIVNDFQKGDIAEGYSVSREKKESFPLTVTSAQKNPTAFYLCASKVEGLDGYTFGSGTRLTVV.

CDR3 DNA: TGTGCCAGCAGTTACCGGGAGGCCGGATCCTACGAGCAGTACTTC. Protein product: CASSYREAGSYEQYF. This chain links TRBV6-6 with TRBJ2-7; 7 nucleotides match TRBD2. Germline values: CDR1 MNHNY, CDR2 SVGAGI (reference sequence). Germline trimming cut 2 bases from V and 1 base from J; bases unmatched to any gene: 5. The CDR3 covers 15 residues.

This sequence joins TRBV7-2 and TRBJ2-7; D unresolved. CDR1 is SGHTA and CDR2 is FQGNSA in the germline V gene. Trimming took 1 base from V and 0 from J, leaving 7 bases between them. The CDR3 consists of 14 residues. CDR3 DNA sequence: TGTGCCAGCAGCTTAGGACTCAGCTCCTACGAGCAGTACTTC. As protein: CASSLGLSSYEQYF. The full variable domain, its missing parts supplied by reference TRBV7-2 and TRBJ2-7, is GAGVSQSPSNKVTEKGKDVELRCDPISGHTALYWYRQSLGQGLEFLIYFQGNSAPDKSGLPSDRFSAERTGGSVSTLTIQRTQQEDSAVYLCASSLGLSSYEQYFGPGTRLTVT.

This clone was seen a handful of times. The chain recombines TRBV7-6 with TRBJ2-1; D gene unclear. Per the germline V gene, CDR1 is SGHVS and CDR2 is FNYEAQ. The CDR3 length is 11 residues. Trimming pared 2 bases from V and 9 bases from J, leaving 5 bases between. In DNA form, the CDR3 reads TGTGCCAGCAGCTTACGGAGTGAGCAGTTCTTC. Its protein product is CASSLRSEQFF.

Comments on this clone: The identical CDR3 is also encoded by other nucleotide sequences in the sample. V and J are TRBV28 and TRBJ1-1; D is possibly TRBD1 (6 bases). The CDR3 sequence is 13 residues long. CDR1 is MDHEN and CDR2 is SYDVKM in the germline V gene. Trimming took 8 bases from V and 4 from J, leaving 14 bases between them. The CDR3 loop reads CASGGGPGTEAFF. CDR3 DNA sequence: TGTGCCAGCGGGGGGGGGCCTGGCACTGAAGCTTTCTTT.